Presented here are 17 T cell receptor beta chains from one specimen sequenced in a study of T cells in Graves' hyperthyroidism and ophthalmopathy (dated by TCRdb to the late 2010s). Library creation used multiplex PCR. Sequencing used an Illumina HiSeq 2000. TCR beta CDR3 regions were amplified from RNA transcripts. For the first round of RT-PCR on the TCR CDR3, the HTBI primer set was used together with the Qiagen OneStep RT-PCR kit. The raw public reads went through TCRdb reprocessing: fastp at Q25, MiXCR clone calling, in-frame beta chains kept. One record per CDR3 amino acid sequence lists the most common genes and DNA. The table for this sample lists 300,000 to 400,000 distinct CDR3 sequences; 15% to 20% of them were counted only once. Together, the top ten hold 49% of the sample. Material for sequencing was blood. All receptors derive from a woman between 50 and 59 years old with Graves' hyperthyroidism.

There are many counts of this clonotype. The V and J genes are TRBV20-1 and TRBJ2-5; TRBD1 aligns across 7 bases. The CDR3 consists of 14 residues. V trimming: 3 bases; J trimming: 4 bases; junction bases outside the gene matches: 8. Looked up from germline, CDR1 is DFQATT and CDR2 is SNEGSKA (reference sequence). The CDR3 here is CSASKGTAGETQYF. CDR3 nucleotides: TGCAGTGCTAGTAAGGGGACAGCTGGAGAGACCCAGTACTTC.

Ten or more counts support this clonotype. The V call is TRBV7-8, the J call TRBJ1-5, with 10 bases that match TRBD1. CDR1 and CDR2 (germline): SGHVS, FQNEAQ. The ends lost 5 bases at V and 5 bases at J; junction bases unmatched: 9. This CDR3 spans 16 amino acids. Here the CDR3 reads CASSQIRDRGYQPQHF. The CDR3 DNA is TGTGCCAGCAGCCAAATCCGGGACAGGGGCTATCAGCCCCAGCATTTT.

In its sample, this clonotype was seen many times. V usage is TRBV5-1 and J usage is TRBJ2-1; 10 bases match TRBD1. The CDR3 spans 16 residues. CDR1 is SGHRS, CDR2 YFSETQ, per germline. V gave up 2 bases and J gave up 5 bases; unmatched junction bases: 7. CDR3 residues: CASSLIGTGADNEQFF. The CDR3 nucleotides are TGCGCCAGCAGCTTAATTGGGACAGGGGCCGACAATGAGCAGTTCTTC.

This clonotype was picked up a small number of times. The chain employs TRBV9 and TRBJ2-5; D unresolved. The CDR3 spans 13 residues. Trimming took 0 bases from V and 5 from J, leaving 8 bases between them. Germline values: CDR1 SGDLS, CDR2 YYNGEE. CDR3 DNA: TGTGCCAGCAGCGTAGCTATGGAGGAGACCCAGTACTTC. Translation gives CASSVAMEETQYF.

The chain employs TRBV6-1 and TRBJ1-5; no clear D. The CDR3 sequence is 13 residues long. Germline-derived CDR1 and CDR2 are MNHNS and SASEGT. V was clipped by 3 bases and J by 5 bases, with 8 bases between them. As DNA, the CDR3 is TGTGCCAGCAGTGATTCGGGGTATCAGCCCCAGCATTTT. Its protein is CASSDSGYQPQHF.

A few counts support this clonotype. The V call is TRBV27, the J call TRBJ1-2; perhaps TRBD1 as D (5 bases). The germline V gene encodes CDR1 MNHEY and CDR2 SMNVEV (reference sequence). V lost 5 bases to trimming and J lost 8 bases, with 21 bases between them. CDR3 length equals 15 residues. CDR3 sequence: CASSPGTENYRGYTF. The CDR3 nucleotides read TGTGCCAGCAGTCCCGGGACGGAGAACTATCGGGGCTACACCTTC.

J is TRBJ2-3 and V is TRBV4-1; D is undetermined. The germline gives CDR1 MGHRA, CDR2 YSYEKL. The CDR3 has 13 residues. V was trimmed by 1 base and J by 6 bases, leaving 8 bases between them. The CDR3 sequence: CASSQVFRDTQYF. The CDR3 nucleotides are TGCGCCAGCAGCCAAGTTTTCAGGGATACGCAGTATTTT.

This clonotype appeared many times. The chain joins TRBV2 to TRBJ2-3, with 7 bases aligning to TRBD1. The CDR3 runs to 14 residues. In germline, CDR1 is SNHLY, CDR2 FYNNEI. Trimming at V came to 7 bases and at J to 6 bases, leaving 10 bases not matched to a gene. The CDR3 region is CASNDEGASDTQYF. CDR3 sequence (DNA): TGTGCCAGCAATGACGAGGGGGCGTCTGATACGCAGTATTTT.

This chain joins TRBV7-9 and TRBJ2-1, with TRBD2 matching 7 bases. Trimming at V came to 4 bases and at J to 3 bases, leaving 9 bases not matched to a gene. The germline gives CDR1 SEHNR, CDR2 FQNEAQ (reference sequence). The CDR3 is made up of 16 amino acids. The CDR3 region is CASSSPAGEFYNEQFF. In DNA, the CDR3 is TGTGCCAGCAGCTCCCCTGCGGGGGAGTTCTACAATGAGCAGTTCTTC.

This clonotype was detected many times. The V gene is TRBV28, the J gene TRBJ1-1, with a weak D call TRBD1 (6 bases). The CDR3 is made up of 15 amino acids. Germline V gene data show CDR1 as MDHEN and CDR2 as SYDVKM. V lost 6 bases and J 0 bases, leaving 14 bases between the germline ends. The CDR3: CASRLGGPLNTEAFF. The CDR3 nucleotides read TGTGCCAGCAGACTCGGGGGGCCTCTGAACACTGAAGCTTTCTTT.

The rearrangement links TRBV7-9 to TRBJ1-2; D perhaps matches TRBD1 (5 bases). The CDR3 is 12 amino acids. Trimming shortened V by 4 bases and J by 5 bases, and 8 bases separated the two germline ends. CDR1 and CDR2 (germline): SEHNR, FQNEAQ (reference sequence). For the CDR3, the DNA is TGTGCCAGCAGCTGGGGACTGTATGGCTACACCTTC. As protein: CASSWGLYGYTF.

The sample holds one count of this clonotype. A read error may produce the germline difference seen at one junction end. The chain links TRBV2 to TRBJ2-2; possibly TRBD1 for D (7 bases). CDR3 length equals 14 residues. Germline V lookup: CDR1 SNHLY, CDR2 FYNNEI. CDR3 bases: TGTGCCAGCAGTTTGACAGGGCCTACCGGGGGGCTGTTTTTT. This encodes CASSLTGPTGGLFF. The full variable domain, in which reference TRBV2 and TRBJ2-2 provide the parts outside the CDR3, is EPEVTQTPSHQVTQMGQEVILRCVPISNHLYFYWYRQILGQKVEFLVSFYNNEISEKSEIFDDQFSVERPDGSNFTLKIRSTKLEDSAMYFCASSLTGPTGGLFFGEGSRLTVL.

The V and J genes are TRBV12-3 or TRBV12-4 and TRBJ2-2; TRBD2 agrees at 10 bases. The CDR3 has 15 residues. V was pared by 8 bases and J by 4 bases, with 7 bases of the junction left unmatched. CDR3: CASVAGGRVTGELFF. CDR3 nucleotide sequence: TGTGCCAGCGTAGCGGGGGGCCGGGTCACCGGGGAGCTGTTTTTT.

This clonotype has a count of ten or more. The gene calls are TRBV20-1 and TRBJ1-4; 7 bases align to TRBD1. CDR3 length equals 12 residues. Germline values: CDR1 DFQATT, CDR2 SNEGSKA (reference sequence). V lost 3 bases, J lost 8 bases, and 3 bases stayed unmatched. For the CDR3, the DNA is TGCAGTGCTAGCGAGGGGGCGGAAAAACTGTTTTTT. Its protein is CSASEGAEKLFF.

A few counts support this clonotype. V usage is TRBV30 and J usage is TRBJ2-3, with TRBD1 identical over 10 bases. The CDR3 is 17 residues long. V dropped 0 bases and J dropped 4; count of bases not matched to a gene: 10. Germline V lookup: CDR1 GTSNPN, CDR2 SVGIG (reference sequence). CDR3 coding DNA: TGTGCCTGGAGTGTTAGTTCGGGACAGGGGTCCGCAGATACGCAGTATTTT. The encoded protein is CAWSVSSGQGSADTQYF.

The table lists this clonotype with a few counts. Just one base apart from a much larger clone, this may be a read error. V is TRBV12-3 or TRBV12-4 and J is TRBJ1-1; TRBD1 agrees at 8 bases. This CDR3 region has 14 residues. The ends lost 6 bases at V and 6 bases at J; junction bases unmatched: 9. The CDR3 region has the DNA TGTGCCAGCAGACAGGGGGAGGTAAACGCTGAAGCTTTCTTT. It yields the protein CASRQGEVNAEAFF.

The gene calls are TRBV13 and TRBJ2-2; D is undetermined. The CDR3 has 12 residues. Germline V CDR1 and CDR2: PRHDT, FYEKMQ (reference sequence). V was cut by 1 base and J by 6 bases, with 3 bases left in between. Here the CDR3 DNA reads TGTGCCAGCAGCTTAGAGTCCGGGGAGCTGTTTTTT. It encodes CASSLESGELFF.